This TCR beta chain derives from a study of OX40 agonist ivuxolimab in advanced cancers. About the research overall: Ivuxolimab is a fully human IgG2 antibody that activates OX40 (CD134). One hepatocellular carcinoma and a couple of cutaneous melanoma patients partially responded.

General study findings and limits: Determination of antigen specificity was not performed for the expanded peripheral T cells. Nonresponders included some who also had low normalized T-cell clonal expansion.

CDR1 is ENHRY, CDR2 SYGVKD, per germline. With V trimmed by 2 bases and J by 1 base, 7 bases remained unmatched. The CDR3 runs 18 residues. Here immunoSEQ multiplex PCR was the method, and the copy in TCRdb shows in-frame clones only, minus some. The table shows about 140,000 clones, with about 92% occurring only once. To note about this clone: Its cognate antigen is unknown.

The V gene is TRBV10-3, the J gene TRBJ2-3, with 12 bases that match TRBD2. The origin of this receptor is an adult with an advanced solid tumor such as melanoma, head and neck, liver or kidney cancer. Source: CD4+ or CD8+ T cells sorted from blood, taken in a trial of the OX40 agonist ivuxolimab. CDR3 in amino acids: CAISEPSGGARGTDTQYF. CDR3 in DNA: TGTGCCATCAGTGAGCCTAGCGGGGGGGCAAGGGGCACAGATACGCAGTATTTT.